This T cell receptor (beta chain) was retrieved from a study of post-analysis software for immune sequencing data. About the research overall: Patients with relapsing-remitting, secondary progressive and progressive-relapsing multiple sclerosis courses were all represented.

Study-level results: Batch-mates among the samples co-clustered strongly by F measure. Patients showed TRBV5-6, TRBV5-1 and TRBV20-1 among a few TRBV segments more frequent than in controls. Comparison with controls showed significantly lower normalized Chao1 diversity in multiple sclerosis patients.

Unique molecular identifiers were built into the TCR beta cDNA libraries. Around 500,000 cDNA molecules were obtained from roughly 0.93 to 9.6 million T cells. TCRdb analysed the PCR reads with MiXCR anew, one entry per CDR3 protein. The repertoire holds more than 450,000 distinct CDR3 sequences, with roughly 47% as singletons. Germline V gene sequence: CDR1 SGHTA, CDR2 FQGNSA. This CDR3 contains 15 residues. Deletions cut 5 bases from V and 5 bases from J, with 18 bases between. This clonotype was seen only a few times. The antigen is undetermined. This sequence was found in a girl between 10 and 17 years old with multiple sclerosis. Input material: blood. The chain combines TRBV7-2 with TRBJ2-5; D unresolved. CDR3 nucleotide sequence: TGTGCCAGCAGCCCCGGTTCTGGCGTGAGCGAGACCCAGTACTTC. Translation gives CASSPGSGVSETQYF.